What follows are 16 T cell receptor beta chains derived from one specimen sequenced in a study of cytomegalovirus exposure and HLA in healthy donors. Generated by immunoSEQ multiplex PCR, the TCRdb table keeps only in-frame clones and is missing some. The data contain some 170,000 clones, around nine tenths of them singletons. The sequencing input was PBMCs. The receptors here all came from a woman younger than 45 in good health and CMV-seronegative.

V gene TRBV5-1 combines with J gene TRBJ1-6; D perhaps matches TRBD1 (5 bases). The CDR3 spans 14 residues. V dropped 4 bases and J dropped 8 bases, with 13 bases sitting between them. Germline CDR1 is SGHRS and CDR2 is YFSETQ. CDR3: CASSIRQGDSPLHF. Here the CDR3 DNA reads TGCGCCAGCAGCATCCGCCAGGGTGATTCACCCCTCCACTTT.

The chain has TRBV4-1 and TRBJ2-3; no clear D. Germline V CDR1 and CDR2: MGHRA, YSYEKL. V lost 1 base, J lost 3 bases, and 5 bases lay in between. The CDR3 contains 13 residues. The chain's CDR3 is CASSQGATDTQYF. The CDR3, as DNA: TGCGCCAGCAGCCAAGGGGCGACAGATACGCAGTATTTT.

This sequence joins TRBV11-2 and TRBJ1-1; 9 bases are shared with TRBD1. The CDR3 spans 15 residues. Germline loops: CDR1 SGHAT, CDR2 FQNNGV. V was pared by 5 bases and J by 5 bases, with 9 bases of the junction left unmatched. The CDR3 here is CASSPTDRGWTEAFF. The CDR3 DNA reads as TGTGCCAGCAGCCCAACGGACAGGGGATGGACTGAAGCTTTCTTT.

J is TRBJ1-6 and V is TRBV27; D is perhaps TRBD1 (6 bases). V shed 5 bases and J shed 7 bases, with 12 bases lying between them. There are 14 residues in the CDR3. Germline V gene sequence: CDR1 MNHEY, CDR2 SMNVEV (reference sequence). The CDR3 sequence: CASSPQGGNSPLHF. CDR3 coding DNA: TGTGCCAGCAGTCCACAGGGAGGGAATTCACCCCTCCACTTT.

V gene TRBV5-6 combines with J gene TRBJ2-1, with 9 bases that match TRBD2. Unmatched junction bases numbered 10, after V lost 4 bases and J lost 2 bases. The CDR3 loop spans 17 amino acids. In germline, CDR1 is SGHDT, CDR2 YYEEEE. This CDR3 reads CASSETRGGDAYNEQFF. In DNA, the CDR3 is TGTGCCAGCAGCGAGACGCGCGGGGGGGACGCCTACAATGAGCAGTTCTTC. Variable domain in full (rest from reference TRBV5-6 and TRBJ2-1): DAGVTQSPTHLIKTRGQQVTLRCSPKSGHDTVSWYQQALGQGPQFIFQYYEEEERQRGNFPDRFSGHQFPNYSSELNVNALLLGDSALYLCASSETRGGDAYNEQFFGPGTRLTVL.

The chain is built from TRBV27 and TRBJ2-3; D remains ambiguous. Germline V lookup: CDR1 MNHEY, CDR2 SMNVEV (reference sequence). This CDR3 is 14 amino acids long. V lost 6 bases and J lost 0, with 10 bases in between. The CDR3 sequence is CASRQLPSTDTQYF. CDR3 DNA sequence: TGTGCCAGCAGACAGCTCCCTAGCACAGATACGCAGTATTTT.

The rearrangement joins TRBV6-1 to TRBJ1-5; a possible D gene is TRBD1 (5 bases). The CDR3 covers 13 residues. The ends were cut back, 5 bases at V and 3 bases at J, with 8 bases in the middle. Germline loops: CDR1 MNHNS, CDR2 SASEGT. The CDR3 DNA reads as TGTGCCAGCAGTCAGGGCCTCAATCAGCCCCAGCATTTT. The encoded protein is CASSQGLNQPQHF.

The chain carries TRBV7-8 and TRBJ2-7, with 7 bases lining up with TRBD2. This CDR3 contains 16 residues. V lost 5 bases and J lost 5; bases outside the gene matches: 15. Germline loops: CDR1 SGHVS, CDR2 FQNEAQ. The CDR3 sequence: CASSPVRGVPNDEQYF. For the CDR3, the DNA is TGTGCCAGCAGCCCCGTACGGGGGGTTCCGAACGACGAGCAGTACTTC. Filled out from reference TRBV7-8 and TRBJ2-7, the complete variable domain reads GAGVSQSPRYKVAKRGQDVALRCDPISGHVSLFWYQQALGQGPEFLTYFQNEAQLDKSGLPSDRFFAERPEGSVSTLKIQRTQQEDSAVYLCASSPVRGVPNDEQYFGPGTRLTVT.

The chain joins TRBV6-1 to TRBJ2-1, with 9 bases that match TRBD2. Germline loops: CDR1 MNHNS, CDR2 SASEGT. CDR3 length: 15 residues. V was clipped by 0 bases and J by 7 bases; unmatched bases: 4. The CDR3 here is CASSEALSGGNEQFF. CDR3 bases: TGTGCCAGCAGTGAAGCGCTTAGCGGGGGTAATGAGCAGTTCTTC.

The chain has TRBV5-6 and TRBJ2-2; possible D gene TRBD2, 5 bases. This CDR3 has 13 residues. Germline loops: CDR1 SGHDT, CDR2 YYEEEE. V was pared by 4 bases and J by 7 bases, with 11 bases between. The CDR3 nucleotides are TGTGCCAGCAGCCCACCGGGAATCGGGGAGCTGTTTTTT. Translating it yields CASSPPGIGELFF.

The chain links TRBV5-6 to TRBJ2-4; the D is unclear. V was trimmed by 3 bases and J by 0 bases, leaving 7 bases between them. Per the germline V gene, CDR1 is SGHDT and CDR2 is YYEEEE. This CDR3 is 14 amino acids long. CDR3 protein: CASSWSIAKNIQYF. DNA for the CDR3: TGTGCCAGCAGCTGGAGCATAGCCAAAAACATTCAGTACTTC.

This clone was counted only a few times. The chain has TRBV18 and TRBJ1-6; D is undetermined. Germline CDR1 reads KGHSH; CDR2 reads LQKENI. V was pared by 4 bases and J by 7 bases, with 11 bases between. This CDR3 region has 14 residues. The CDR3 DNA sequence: TGTGCCAGCTCACACAAAGAGGCCAATTCACCCCTCCACTTT. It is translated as CASSHKEANSPLHF.

CDR3 nucleotide sequence: TGCGCCAGCAGCCAAGAGTGGACAGAGGCCTATGGCTACACCTTC. It is translated as CASSQEWTEAYGYTF. The chain links TRBV4-3 to TRBJ1-2, with a tentative D call TRBD1 (6 bases). V was clipped by 0 bases and J by 4 bases, with 12 bases between them. The CDR3 length is 15 residues. CDR1 and CDR2 (germline): LGHNA, YSLEER.

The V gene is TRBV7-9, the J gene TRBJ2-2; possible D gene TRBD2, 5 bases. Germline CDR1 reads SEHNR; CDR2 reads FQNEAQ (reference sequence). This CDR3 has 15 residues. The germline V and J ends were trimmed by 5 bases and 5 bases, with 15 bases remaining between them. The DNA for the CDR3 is TGTGCCAGCAGCCAGCCGGGATTGAGAACCGGGGAGCTGTTTTTT. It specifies CASSQPGLRTGELFF.

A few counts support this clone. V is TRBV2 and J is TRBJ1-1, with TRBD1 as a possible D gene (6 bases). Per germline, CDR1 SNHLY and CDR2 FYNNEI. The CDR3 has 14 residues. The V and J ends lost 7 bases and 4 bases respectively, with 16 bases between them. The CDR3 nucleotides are TGTGCCAGCACCGCCGCGGGGGCGGGCACTGAAGCTTTCTTT. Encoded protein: CASTAAGAGTEAFF. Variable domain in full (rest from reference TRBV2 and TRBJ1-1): EPEVTQTPSHQVTQMGQEVILRCVPISNHLYFYWYRQILGQKVEFLVSFYNNEISEKSEIFDDQFSVERPDGSNFTLKIRSTKLEDSAMYFCASTAAGAGTEAFFGQGTRLTVV.

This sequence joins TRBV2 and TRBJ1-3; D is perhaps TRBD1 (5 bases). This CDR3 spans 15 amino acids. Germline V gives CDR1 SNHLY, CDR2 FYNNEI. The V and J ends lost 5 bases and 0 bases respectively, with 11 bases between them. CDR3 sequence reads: CASSRRQLSGNTIYF. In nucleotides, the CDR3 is TGTGCCAGCAGTCGGAGACAGCTCTCTGGAAACACCATATATTTT.